Listed below are T cell receptor beta chains from one sample, sequenced in a study of T cell changes during pregnancy in multiple sclerosis. The assay was immunoSEQ multiplex PCR, and TCRdb's table has in-frame clones only and misses some. The table shows 35,000 to 45,000 clones, with roughly 85% occurring only once. The sample consisted of CD4+ T cells from peripheral blood mononuclear cells, taken after pregnancy. The receptors originated from a female donor with multiple sclerosis, enrolled in a pregnancy study. CDR3s include the opening cysteine and the closing phenylalanine or tryptophan. D genes are given only for firm matches. Expanded clones get a size class; other rows say once, few or many, or leave the size out.

J: TRBJ2-7; D: TRBD1; V: TRBV30; size: .; length: 18; DNA: TGTGCCGCGAGGGTGCGCGAGCTATCCAGGGGGCGGCCCTACGAGCAGTACTTC; CDR3: CAARVRELSRGRPYEQYF
J: TRBJ1-4; D: TRBD1; V: TRBV18; size: once; length: 18; DNA: TGTGCCAGCTCACCACTTGGGACAGGGGGACGGAGTAATGAAAAACTGTTTTTT; CDR3: CASSPLGTGGRSNEKLFF
J: TRBJ1-6; D: TRBD1; V: TRBV11-1; size: .; length: 15; DNA: TGTGCCAGCAGCTTTAGCCAGGGGGGAAGATCACCCCTCCACTTT; CDR3: CASSFSQGGRSPLHF
J: TRBJ2-2; D: .; V: TRBV11-3; size: .; length: 16; DNA: TGTGCCAGCAGCTTAGGTAGCGGTCCACGCACCGGGGAGCTGTTTTTT; CDR3: CASSLGSGPRTGELFF
J: TRBJ2-5; D: .; V: TRBV13; size: .; length: 14; DNA: TGTGCCAGCGGGGGTCTGGGGGGTCTGGAGACCCAGTACTTC; CDR3: CASGGLGGLETQYF
J: TRBJ1-5; D: .; V: TRBV30; size: .; length: 12; DNA: TGTGCTTGGGCCGGGAGCAATCAGCCCCAGCATTTT; CDR3: CAWAGSNQPQHF
J: TRBJ2-2; D: TRBD2; V: TRBV11-1; size: .; length: 16; DNA: TGTGCCAGCAGCTCACAAGCGGGGGTGAACACCGGGGAGCTGTTTTTT; CDR3: CASSSQAGVNTGELFF
J: TRBJ2-6; D: .; V: TRBV30; size: .; length: 17; DNA: TGTGCCTGGAGGGGGCGCCAGGGGGGTCCTGGGGCCAACGTCCTGACTTTC; CDR3: CAWRGRQGGPGANVLTF
J: TRBJ2-3; D: TRBD2; V: TRBV4-1; size: .; length: 17; DNA: TGCGCCAGCAGCCAATCCCCGTCGACTAGCCCCTCGGGTACGCAGTATTTT; CDR3: CASSQSPSTSPSGTQYF
J: TRBJ2-1; D: TRBD2; V: TRBV2; size: .; length: 13; DNA: TGTGCCAGCCGACTAGCGGGGAACAATGAGCAGTTCTTC; CDR3: CASRLAGNNEQFF
J: TRBJ1-1; D: .; V: TRBV18; size: .; length: 16; DNA: TGTGCCAGCTCGTCCCAAGCCCCACAGATGAACACTGAAGCTTTCTTT; CDR3: CASSSQAPQMNTEAFF
J: TRBJ2-7; D: .; V: TRBV18; size: .; length: 12; DNA: TGTGCCGGCTCACCACAACAGGTCGAGCAGTACTTC; CDR3: CAGSPQQVEQYF
J: TRBJ2-2; D: .; V: TRBV7-9; size: .; length: 15; DNA: TGTGCCAGCAGCTTAACTAGGACGAAAACCGGGGAGCTGTTTTTT; CDR3: CASSLTRTKTGELFF
J: TRBJ2-2; D: .; V: TRBV2; size: .; length: 14; DNA: TGTGCCAGCAGGGAGACGGTGAACACCGGGGAGCTGTTTTTT; CDR3: CASRETVNTGELFF
J: TRBJ2-2; D: .; V: TRBV7-9; size: .; length: 15; DNA: TGTGCCAGCAGCTCACCTAGCAGGAACACCGGGGAGCTGTTTTTT; CDR3: CASSSPSRNTGELFF
J: TRBJ1-4; D: .; V: TRBV4-3; size: few; length: 15; DNA: TGCGCCAGCAGCCAAGAACAGGGCCCGAATGAAAAACTGTTTTTT; CDR3: CASSQEQGPNEKLFF
J: TRBJ1-5; D: .; V: TRBV28; size: .; length: 14; DNA: TGTGCCAGCAGACCTACAGGGTCGTATCAGCCCCAGCATTTT; CDR3: CASRPTGSYQPQHF
J: TRBJ2-3; D: .; V: TRBV6-6; size: .; length: 14; DNA: TGTGCCAGCAGTTCGGAGGGGAACACAGATACGCAGTATTTT; CDR3: CASSSEGNTDTQYF
J: TRBJ2-2; D: .; V: TRBV6-1; size: .; length: 17; DNA: TGTGCCAGCAGTGAAGCGCCCTGGGCGGGAAACACCGGGGAGCTGTTTTTT; CDR3: CASSEAPWAGNTGELFF
J: TRBJ2-5; D: .; V: TRBV5-6; size: .; length: 13; DNA: TGTGCCAGCAGCCCCCGGGACTCGGAGACCCAGTACTTC; CDR3: CASSPRDSETQYF
J: TRBJ1-6; D: TRBD1; V: TRBV29-1; size: .; length: 13; DNA: TGCAGCGTCGGACAGGGGAGGAATTCACCCCTCCACTTT; CDR3: CSVGQGRNSPLHF
J: TRBJ1-2; D: .; V: TRBV9; size: .; length: 14; DNA: TGTGCCAGCAGCGTAGGGCAGGGAAACTATGGCTACACCTTC; CDR3: CASSVGQGNYGYTF
J: TRBJ2-7; D: .; V: TRBV4-1; size: .; length: 15; DNA: TGCGCCAGCAGCCAATTCGGCGGGGCCGCAAACGAGCAGTACTTC; CDR3: CASSQFGGAANEQYF
J: TRBJ1-4; D: .; V: TRBV18; size: once; length: 15; DNA: TGTGCCAGCTCACCACTTGCGGGGTCGAATGAAAAACTGTTTTTT; CDR3: CASSPLAGSNEKLFF
J: TRBJ2-7; D: .; V: TRBV7-9; size: few; length: 14; DNA: TGTGCCAGCAGCCGGGACACCCTCTCCTACGAGCAGTACTTC; CDR3: CASSRDTLSYEQYF
J: TRBJ2-1; D: TRBD2; V: TRBV28; size: .; length: 12; DNA: TGTGCCAGCCGGGGGGACCACAATGAGCAGTTCTTC; CDR3: CASRGDHNEQFF
J: TRBJ2-7; D: .; V: TRBV5-1; size: .; length: 14; DNA: TGCGCCAGCAGCCCCTCCCCTAGTTGGTACGAGCAGTACTTC; CDR3: CASSPSPSWYEQYF
J: TRBJ1-3; D: .; V: TRBV19; size: .; length: 16; DNA: TGTGCCAGTAGTATAACGTGGGCGACGCCAGGAAACACCATATATTTT; CDR3: CASSITWATPGNTIYF
J: TRBJ1-1; D: .; V: TRBV7-9; size: .; length: 14; DNA: TGTGCCAGCAGCTGGAGCGGTGCGGCCACTGAAGCTTTCTTT; CDR3: CASSWSGAATEAFF
J: TRBJ1-5; D: TRBD1; V: TRBV2; size: .; length: 12; DNA: TGTGCCAGCAGCGCCCCGGACAGGGTCGAGCATTTT; CDR3: CASSAPDRVEHF
J: TRBJ1-6; D: .; V: TRBV6-1; size: .; length: 13; DNA: TGTGCCAGCAGTGCCCAACAGAATTCACCCCTCCACTTT; CDR3: CASSAQQNSPLHF
J: TRBJ1-2; D: .; V: TRBV2; size: .; length: 12; DNA: TGTGCCAGCAGCCAAACCGGGGGGGGCTACACCTTC; CDR3: CASSQTGGGYTF
J: TRBJ1-2; D: .; V: TRBV5-1; size: .; length: 14; DNA: TGCGCCAGCAACCCAGGGGCCGCCTACTATGGCTACACCTTC; CDR3: CASNPGAAYYGYTF